This TCR beta chain is drawn from a study of cytomegalovirus exposure and HLA in healthy donors. Primers included in the PCR were 60 Vbeta and 13 Jbeta primers. Measured with immunoSEQ multiplex PCR; TCRdb has only the in-frame clones, and not every one. The table shows 65,000 to 90,000 clones, with roughly 71% occurring only once. The germline V gene has CDR1 MDHEN and CDR2 SYDVKM. The V segment lost 7 bases and the J segment 7 bases; nucleotides outside the gene matches: 9. The CDR3 is made up of 13 amino acids. To note about this clone: Its antigen is unknown.

Study results and caveats: Reportedly, HLA-A and HLA-B alleles of most subjects were accurately predicted from TCR beta. HLA alleles were associated with roughly 17,000 TCR beta sequences in a later analysis at 0.05 false discovery rate. The study labeled 170 or so TCR beta chains cytomegalovirus-associated. Reportedly, cytomegalovirus status was diagnosed with high sensitivity and specificity.

The chain joins TRBV28 to TRBJ1-2; 7 nucleotides agree with TRBD1. The sequence came from a man between 65 and 79 years old in good health and CMV-seronegative. The sequencing input was PBMCs. The CDR3 coding sequence is TGTGCCAGCACCCTCCGGAGGGGGCTTGGCTACACCTTC. Translated: CASTLRRGLGYTF.